This T cell receptor beta chain was captured by sequencing in a study of cytomegalovirus exposure and HLA in healthy donors (dated by TCRdb to about 2017). Describing the broader study: In an earlier analysis of 587 of the donors, 276 Gb of sequence data and 100 million or so unique TCR beta sequences from roughly 180 million T cells were reported. Roughly 320 gigabases of sequencing data and approximately 92 million unique TCR sequences made up an early release that covered some 640 HLA-typed donors. Of the roughly 400 genotyped donors, about 80% fell in the genetic ancestry cluster associated with self-reported Caucasian donors. The study aimed to test whether cataloging public T cell receptors could reveal signatures of past pathogen exposure. The T cell repertoires of around 730 subjects were profiled by immunosequencing and related to cytomegalovirus serostatus. In addition to the first cohort of roughly 670 subjects, a separate validation cohort of around 110 different subjects was used. To predict cytomegalovirus infection status, the study brought together high-throughput TCR immunosequencing, statistical association of individual TCRs with disease status, and machine learning. A later analysis re-examined previously published TCR beta repertoires from hundreds of donors and added high-resolution HLA genotyping to investigate patterns of TCR occurrence. The later analysis used no new phenotypic data to find candidate immune exposures, relying instead on TCR beta sequences and their occurrence across donors. An earlier analysis of some 500 of the donors applied high-throughput TCR beta sequencing to assess whether each TCR beta V gene segment acted as functional or pseudogenic. Donor age, sex, ethnicity and CMV serostatus were compiled alongside the repertoire data. Genome-wide SNP genotypes for about 65% of the 666 donors were used in a later genetic analysis, which treated that subset as a discovery cohort. Every discovery cohort repertoire had been produced on one sequencing platform. Class I and class II HLA loci were covered by the typing at four-digit resolution. Typing coverage differed by locus: A, B, C, DRB1 and DQB1 were typed in roughly 620-630 donors, DQA1 in about 560, DPA1 in approximately 600, and DPB1 in 450 to 490. Several DR-DQ haplotypes were handled as single units for association and clustering because linkage in the cohort was strong. Across some 400 genotyped donors of the cohort, an average of approximately 200,000 unique TCR beta nucleotide sequences per donor were sequenced, and roughly a sixth of those sequences were non-productive. What the authors observed across the whole study: The presence/absence analyses assumed that sequencing depth was roughly uniform across donors, and that assumption may not be true. In a later analysis, the rate of TCR association differed among HLA loci, with DRB1 alleles having the most associated TCRs and HLA-C alleles having the fewest. Only TCR beta chains were sequenced in this cohort, and the absence of alpha or paired-chain data limited detectable features. A further reported finding was that TCR beta sequences accurately predicted the HLA-A and HLA-B alleles for most subjects in the first cohort. CMV serostatus was the only immune exposure information available for the cohort. A later analysis reported that several top co-occurrence clusters appeared linked to parvovirus B19, influenza, CMV and Epstein-Barr virus. At a false discovery rate of 0.05, a later analysis linked around 15,000 TCR beta sequences to specific HLA alleles. An earlier analysis of approximately 600 of the donors showed that most TCR beta V segments appeared in productive rearrangements either about 87% or about 30% of the time, which broadly matched IMGT annotations. Correlated functional status among segregating V segments might be attributable to linkage disequilibrium, but an unknown experimental factor could not be ruled out. The sequencing pipeline was judged likely to have produced a cluster of highly shared sequence variants as a technical artifact. Most CMV-associated TCR beta chains appeared to be HLA-restricted in a later analysis, and the HLA associations seemed to be driven largely by CMV exposure. The classifier was reported to diagnose cytomegalovirus status with high specificity and sensitivity in both the original cohort and the validation cohort. In vitro tests confirmed that a few of the cytomegalovirus-associated TCR beta chains recognize cytomegalovirus antigens. In the study, around 150 TCR beta chains were listed as associated with cytomegalovirus. An association between a missense DCLRE1C variant and V-gene and J-gene trimming of TCR beta chains was found in a later genetic analysis and replicated in an independent cohort. Because counts were too low, more than 15 rarely observed V segments, including chromosome 9 orphons, were left out of the earlier analysis of about 620 of the donors. In a later genetic analysis, fewer N-insertions in productive TCRs were reported among donors in an Asian-associated ancestry cluster than the roughly 700-donor mean. Most TCR sequences were seen in very few donors, while some public TCRs were found in many individuals. The authors suggested that the approach could potentially be extended to other disease states and immunological phenotypes. When HLA alleles, especially DR and DQ, strongly co-occurred, TCR associations were difficult to assign to individual alleles. Because some donors lacked HLA typing at each locus, the association tests relied only on the typed subset. In a later analysis, HLA-associated TCR beta chains showed more clonal expansion and lower generation probabilities than non-associated chains that were equally common. The 87-base-pair reads could not distinguish some IMGT-functional V segments, including TRBV6-2 and TRBV6-3, so those segments were excluded.

In total, roughly 670 healthy bone marrow donors made up the cohort. All cohort members were sampled while nominally healthy, although unrecorded immune exposures were likely present. The donor tested CMV seropositive and was one of the 289 seropositive cohort members. Every donor gave a peripheral blood sample, and the peripheral blood mononuclear cells from that sample were used for TCR beta sequencing. The Qiagen DNeasy Blood Extraction Kit was used to extract genomic DNA from the blood cell samples. Preparation of the library involved the immunoSEQ multiplex PCR assay. A mixture of 60 forward primers for TCR Vbeta segments and 13 reverse primers for TCR Jbeta segments was used in the multiplex PCR. Amplification of the CDR3 region of rearranged TCR beta genes was performed with a multiplex PCR assay on genomic DNA. Amplified TCR beta libraries were sequenced as 87-base-pair reads on the Illumina HiSeq System. Concerning the study's data processing: Across the roughly 670 repertoires, a later analysis counted around 80 million unique TCR beta chains, roughly 11 million of which were shared by at least two donors. To remove PCR and sequencing errors, raw reads were error-corrected and collapsed into unique sequences using a nearest-neighbor algorithm that merged closely related sequences. To assign V, D and J gene segments, CDR3 sequences were aligned to IMGT reference sequences. For a sequence to be retained, a match of at least six nucleotides to both a V gene segment and a J gene segment was required. Rearrangements were called productive when the CDR3 lacked stop codons and stayed in frame with V and J; all others were non-productive. Following IMGT convention, CDR3 was defined as the stretch from the second conserved V-encoded cysteine to the conserved J-encoded phenylalanine. The earlier analysis of about 610 of the donors excluded sequences that lacked an unambiguous match to a single V gene segment. An earlier analysis of fewer than 750 of the donors classified V segments as functional when productive rearrangements were above 56.7% and as segregating when the standard deviation between donors was above 5%. A statistical classification framework was built to diagnose cytomegalovirus status from the catalog of TCR beta chain sequences. V and J gene assignment, in a later analysis, came from comparing TCR nucleotide sequences with IMGT/GENE-DB human TR gene sequences. In a later analysis, CDR3 sequences and most-parsimonious VDJ recombination scenarios were assigned using the TCRdist pipeline. In a later analysis, each TCR beta chain was defined by its CDR3 amino acid sequence together with its V-gene family, and reads lacking a unique V-gene family were excluded. A later analysis removed roughly 590 highly shared, low-generation-probability nucleotide sequences to deal with suspected cross-contamination and a sequencing artifact. In a later analysis, a clonal expansion index was calculated for each public chain from normalized within-repertoire ranks of inferred template counts. A later analysis computed generation probabilities with a VDJ recombination model fitted to out-of-frame rearrangements, and checked the results against IGoR. Hypergeometric tests were used in a later analysis to score TCR-TCR, TCR-HLA and TCR-CMV co-occurrence, with a repertoire-size bias correction applied to the TCR pairs. In a later analysis, false discovery rates were estimated by permuting HLA or CMV assignments 20 times. In a later analysis, co-occurring TCRs were grouped with DBSCAN, and TCRdist sequence similarity was added when clustering was performed within HLA-allele-positive subsets. Co-occurrence clustering excluded repertoires with fewer than 30,000 or more than 120,000 public chains, plus five with anomalous nucleotide sharing. The immuneACCESS repertoire file appears here via TCRdb, limited to in-frame rearrangements. These files lack a portion of the clones; in checked studies, under half of the deficit traces to unresolved V genes, and the cause of the others is not known. That table supplies the V and J calls and clone size; D and trimming were determined from the DNA. This sample comprises about 180,000 clones, roughly four fifths of them detected only once. Under 5% of the sample lies in the top ten.

A few counts support this clone. Its antigen remains undetermined. Base-call qualities are not available, and no considerably larger clone is one nucleotide away. Trimmed from V: 7 bases; trimmed from J: 0 bases; junction bases lacking a gene match: 7. The germline V gene encodes CDR1 MNHEY and CDR2 SMNVEV (reference sequence). The CDR3 spans 15 residues, from the cysteine through the phenylalanine. Only the CDR3 part of the read is kept: 45 bases, read in frame from the first base. The TCR originated in a girl aged 5 to 17 in good health and CMV-seropositive. In this chain, TRBV27 is recombined with TRBJ2-7; the junction holds 9 bases that match TRBD2. The sample was PBMCs. CDR3 protein: CASTLAGVGSYEQYF. The nucleotide sequence is given as TGTGCCAGCACCTTAGCGGGGGTGGGCTCCTACGAGCAGTACTTC.